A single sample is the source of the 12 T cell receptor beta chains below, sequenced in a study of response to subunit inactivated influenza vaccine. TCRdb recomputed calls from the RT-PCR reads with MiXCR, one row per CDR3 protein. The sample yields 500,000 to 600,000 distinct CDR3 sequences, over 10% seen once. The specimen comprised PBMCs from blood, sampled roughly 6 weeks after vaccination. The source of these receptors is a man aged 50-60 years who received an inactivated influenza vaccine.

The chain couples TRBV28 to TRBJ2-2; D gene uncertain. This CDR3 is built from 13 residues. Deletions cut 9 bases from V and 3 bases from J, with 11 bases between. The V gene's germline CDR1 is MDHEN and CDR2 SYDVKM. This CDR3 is CASRVLYTGELFF. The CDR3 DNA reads TGTGCCAGTCGGGTCTTGTACACCGGGGAGCTGTTTTTT. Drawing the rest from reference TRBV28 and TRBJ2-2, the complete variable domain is DVKVTQSSRYLVKRTGEKVFLECVQDMDHENMFWYRQDPGLGLRLIYFSYDVKMKEKGDIPEGYSVSREKKERFSLILESASTNQTSMYLCASRVLYTGELFFGEGSRLTVL.

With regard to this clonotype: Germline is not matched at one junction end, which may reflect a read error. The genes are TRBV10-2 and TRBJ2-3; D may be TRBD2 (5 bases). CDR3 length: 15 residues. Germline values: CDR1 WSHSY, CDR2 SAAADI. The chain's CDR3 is CAGSVLGGLTDTQYF. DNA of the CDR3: TGCGCCGGCAGCGTACTTGGCGGGCTTACAGATACGCAGTATTTT.

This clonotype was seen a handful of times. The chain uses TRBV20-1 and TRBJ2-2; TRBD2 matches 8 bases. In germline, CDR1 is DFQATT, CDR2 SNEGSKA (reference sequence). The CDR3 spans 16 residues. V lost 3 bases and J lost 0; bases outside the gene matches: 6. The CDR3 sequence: CSASWLAGTNTGELFF. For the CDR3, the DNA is TGCAGTGCTAGCTGGCTAGCGGGCACGAACACCGGGGAGCTGTTTTTT.

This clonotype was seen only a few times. CDR3: CASSPLTPQETQYF. In DNA form, the CDR3 reads TGTGCCAGCTCACCACTGACACCTCAAGAGACCCAGTACTTC. The chain couples TRBV18 to TRBJ2-5, with D unresolved. The V and J ends lost 1 base and 2 bases respectively, with 8 bases between them. This CDR3 has 14 residues. Per the germline V gene, CDR1 is KGHSH and CDR2 is LQKENI. Full variable domain (missing parts from reference TRBV18 and TRBJ2-5): NAGVMQNPRHLVRRRGQEARLRCSPMKGHSHVYWYRQLPEEGLKFMVYLQKENIIDESGMPKERFSAEFPKEGPSILRIQQVVRGDSAAYFCASSPLTPQETQYFGPGTRLLVL.

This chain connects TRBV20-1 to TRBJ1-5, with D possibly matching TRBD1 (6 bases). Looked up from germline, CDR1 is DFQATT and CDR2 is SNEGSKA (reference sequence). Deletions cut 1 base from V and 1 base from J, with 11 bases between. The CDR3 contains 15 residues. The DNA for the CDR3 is TGCAGTGCTAGAGTGGGGACACCGAGCAATCAGCCCCAGCATTTT. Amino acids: CSARVGTPSNQPQHF.

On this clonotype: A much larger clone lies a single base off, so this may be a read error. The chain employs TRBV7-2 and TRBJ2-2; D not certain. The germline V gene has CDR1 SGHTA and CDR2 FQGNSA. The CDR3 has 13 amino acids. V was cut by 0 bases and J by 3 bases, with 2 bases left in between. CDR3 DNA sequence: TGTGCCAGCAGCTTAGCGGACACCGGGGAGCTGTTTTTT. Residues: CASSLADTGELFF.

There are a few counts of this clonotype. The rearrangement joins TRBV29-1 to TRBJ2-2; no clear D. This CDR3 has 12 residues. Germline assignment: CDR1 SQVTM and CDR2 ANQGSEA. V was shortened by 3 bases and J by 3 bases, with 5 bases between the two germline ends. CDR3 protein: CSVESDTGELFF. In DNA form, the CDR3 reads TGCAGCGTTGAGTCAGACACCGGGGAGCTGTTTTTT.

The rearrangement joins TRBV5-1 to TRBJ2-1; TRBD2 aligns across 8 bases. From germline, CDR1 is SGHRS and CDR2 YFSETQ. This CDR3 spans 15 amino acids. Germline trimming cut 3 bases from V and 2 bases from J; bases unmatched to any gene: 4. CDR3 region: CASSSGGGTYNEQFF. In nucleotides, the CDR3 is TGCGCCAGCAGCTCTGGCGGGGGGACCTACAATGAGCAGTTCTTC. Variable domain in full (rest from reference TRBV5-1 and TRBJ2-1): KAGVTQTPRYLIKTRGQQVTLSCSPISGHRSVSWYQQTPGQGLQFLFEYFSETQRNKGNFPGRFSGRQFSNSRSEMNVSTLELGDSALYLCASSSGGGTYNEQFFGPGTRLTVL.

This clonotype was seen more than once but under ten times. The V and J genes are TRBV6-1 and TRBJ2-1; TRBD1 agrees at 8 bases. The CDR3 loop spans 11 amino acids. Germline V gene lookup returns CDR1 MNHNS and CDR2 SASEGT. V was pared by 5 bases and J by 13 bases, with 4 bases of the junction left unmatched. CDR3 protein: CASSTTGEQFF. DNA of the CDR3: TGTGCCAGCAGTACGACAGGGGAACAGTTCTTC.

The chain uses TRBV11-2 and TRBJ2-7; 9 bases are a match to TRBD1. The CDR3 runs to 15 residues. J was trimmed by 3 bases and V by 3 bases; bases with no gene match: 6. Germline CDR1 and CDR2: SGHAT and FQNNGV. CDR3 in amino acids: CASSFVDRGGYEQYF. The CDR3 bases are TGTGCCAGCAGCTTCGTGGACAGGGGAGGCTACGAGCAGTACTTC.

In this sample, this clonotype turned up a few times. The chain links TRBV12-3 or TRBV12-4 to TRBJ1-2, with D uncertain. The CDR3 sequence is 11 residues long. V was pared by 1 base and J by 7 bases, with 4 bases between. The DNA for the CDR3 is TGTGCCAGCAGTTTAGGGGCTGGCTACACCTTC. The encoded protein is CASSLGAGYTF.

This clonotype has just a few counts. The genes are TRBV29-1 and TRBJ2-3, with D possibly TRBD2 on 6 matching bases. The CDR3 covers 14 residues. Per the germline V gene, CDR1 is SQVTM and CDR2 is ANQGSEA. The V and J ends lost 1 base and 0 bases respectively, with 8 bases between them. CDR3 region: CSVEVGTSTDTQYF. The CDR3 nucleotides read TGCAGCGTTGAAGTGGGGACTAGCACAGATACGCAGTATTTT.